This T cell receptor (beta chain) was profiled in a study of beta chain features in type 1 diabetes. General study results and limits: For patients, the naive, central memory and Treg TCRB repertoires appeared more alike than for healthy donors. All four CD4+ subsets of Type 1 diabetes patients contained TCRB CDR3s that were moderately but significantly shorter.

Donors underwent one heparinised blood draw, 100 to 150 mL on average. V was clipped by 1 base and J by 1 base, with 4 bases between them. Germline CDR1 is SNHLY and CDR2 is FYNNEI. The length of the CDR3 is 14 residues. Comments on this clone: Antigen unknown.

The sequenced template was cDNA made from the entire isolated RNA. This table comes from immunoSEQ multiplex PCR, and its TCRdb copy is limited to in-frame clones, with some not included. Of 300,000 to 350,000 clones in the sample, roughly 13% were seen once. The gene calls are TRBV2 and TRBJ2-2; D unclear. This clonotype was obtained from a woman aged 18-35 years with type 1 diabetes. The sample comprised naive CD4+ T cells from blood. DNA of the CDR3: TGTGCCAGCAGTGAAGATAAGAACACCGGGGAGCTGTTTTTT. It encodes CASSEDKNTGELFF.